The 15 T cell receptor beta chains below come from one sample, sequenced in a study of blood T cell repertoires in COVID-19 (dated by TCRdb to 2020 to 2021). Receptor libraries were prepared by the immunoSEQ multiplex PCR assay. TCRdb provides this immuneACCESS table in a form limited to in-frame rearrangements. Some clones are lacking; in checked studies, under half of them reflect an unresolved V gene, and why the rest are absent is not known. A total of some 29,000 clones appear in this sample, 80% to 90% of them only once. In total, the top ten clones hold 9.9% of the sample. Source material: peripheral blood. Every receptor here comes from a human donor in a cohort sampled during active COVID-19.

The chain employs TRBV2 and TRBJ2-1; 8 positions match TRBD2. The junction had 6 bases not matched to a gene; V was cut back by 6 bases and J by 2 bases. The CDR3 has 15 residues. In germline, CDR1 is SNHLY, CDR2 FYNNEI. For the CDR3, the DNA is TGTGCCAGCAGACCAACTAGCGGACCCTACAATGAGCAGTTCTTC. Its translation is CASRPTSGPYNEQFF.

The CDR3 bases are TGTGCCAGCAGTTTTTCCGTAAACTATGGCTACACCTTC. This gives the protein CASSFSVNYGYTF. The chain joins TRBV27 to TRBJ1-2; no clear D. CDR1 is MNHEY and CDR2 is SMNVEV in the germline V gene (reference sequence). The CDR3 contains 13 residues. The V end was cut by 3 bases, the J end by 2 bases, with 7 bases between.

The CDR3 here is CATSDSRAYEQYF. CDR3 bases: TGTGCCACCAGTGATTCCAGGGCCTACGAGCAGTACTTC. The chain combines TRBV24-1 with TRBJ2-7; tentatively, D is TRBD1 (5 bases). Trimming took off 2 bases at V and 2 bases at J, with 6 bases between the two ends. From germline, CDR1 is KGHDR and CDR2 SFDVKD. The length of the CDR3 is 13 residues.

The J gene is TRBJ2-5, the V gene TRBV6-6; TRBD2 matches 11 bases. CDR3 size: 14 residues. V lost 8 bases, J lost 6 bases, and 8 bases stayed unmatched. The germline CDR1 and CDR2 sequences are MNHNY and SVGAGI (reference sequence). The CDR3, as DNA: TGTGCCAGCGTCCCTAGCGGGGGGAGAAAGACCCAGTACTTC. It is translated as CASVPSGGRKTQYF.

In this sample, this clone turned up once. The chain has TRBV13 and TRBJ2-1, with 8 positions matching TRBD1. Germline V gives CDR1 PRHDT, CDR2 FYEKMQ (reference sequence). CDR3 length: 15 residues. V lost 5 bases to trimming and J lost 9 bases; unmatched junction nucleotides: 12. Written as DNA, the CDR3 is TGTGCCAGCAGCCTTAAGGACAGGGAAGCAGGTGAGCAGTTCTTC. Its translation: CASSLKDREAGEQFF.

The genes are TRBV11-3 and TRBJ2-5; 8 nucleotides agree with TRBD1. The germline V gene has CDR1 SGHNT and CDR2 YENEEA. This CDR3 contains 13 residues. V was clipped by 5 bases and J by 5 bases; unmatched bases: 4. The CDR3 reads CASSPDRGETQYF. For the CDR3, the DNA is TGTGCCAGCAGCCCCGACAGGGGCGAGACCCAGTACTTC. The full variable domain, completed using reference TRBV11-3 and TRBJ2-5, is EAGVVQSPRYKIIEKKQPVAFWCNPISGHNTLYWYLQNLGQGPELLIRYENEEAVDDSQLPKDRFSAERLKGVDSTLKIQPAELGDSAVYLCASSPDRGETQYFGPGTRLLVL.

The chain links TRBV7-3 to TRBJ2-5, with 9 bases aligning to TRBD1. The CDR3 is 15 residues long. CDR1 SGHTA and CDR2 FQGTGA come from the germline V gene. V gave up 3 bases and J gave up 5 bases; unmatched junction bases: 7. The DNA of the CDR3 is TGTGCCAGCAGCTTGACCACAGGGGGCGGGGAGACCCAGTACTTC. As protein: CASSLTTGGGETQYF.

This chain connects TRBV7-2 to TRBJ2-2; D unresolved. The ends were cut back, 1 base at V and 1 base at J, with 7 bases in the middle. Germline CDR1 reads SGHTA; CDR2 reads FQGNSA. The CDR3 consists of 15 residues. Written as DNA, the CDR3 is TGTGCCAGCAGCTTAGTCGCCGGGAACACCGGGGAGCTGTTTTTT. This codes for CASSLVAGNTGELFF.

The J gene is TRBJ2-2, the V gene TRBV18; TRBD2 matches at 8 bases. The germline V gene has CDR1 KGHSH and CDR2 LQKENI. Trimming took 5 bases from V and 6 from J; bases not matched to a gene: 8. The CDR3 runs to 15 residues. The CDR3 bases are TGTGCCAGCTCAGCCTTTAGACTAGCGTCCGGGGAGCTGTTTTTT. It yields the protein CASSAFRLASGELFF.

The gene calls are TRBV7-9 and TRBJ1-4, with 9 bases lining up with TRBD1. Germline values: CDR1 SEHNR, CDR2 FQNEAQ (reference sequence). The CDR3 runs to 14 residues. V lost 5 bases, J lost 6 bases, and 4 bases stayed unmatched. This chain's CDR3 is CASSQDRGDEKLFF. The CDR3 DNA reads as TGTGCCAGCAGCCAGGACAGGGGAGATGAAAAACTGTTTTTT. Variable domain in full (rest from reference TRBV7-9 and TRBJ1-4): DTGVSQNPRHKITKRGQNVTFRCDPISEHNRLYWYRQTLGQGPEFLTYFQNEAQLEKSRLLSDRFSAERPKGSFSTLEIQRTEQGDSAMYLCASSQDRGDEKLFFGSGTQLSVL.

The rearrangement uses TRBV7-8 and TRBJ2-7, with D tentatively TRBD2 (6 bases). V gave up 3 bases and J gave up 0 bases, with 18 bases separating them. Germline lookup yields CDR1 SGHVS and CDR2 FQNEAQ. The CDR3 consists of 17 residues. The chain's CDR3 is CASSFELTTRGSYEQYF. The CDR3 bases are TGTGCCAGCAGCTTCGAGTTGACTACGCGGGGCTCCTACGAGCAGTACTTC. The whole variable domain, filled in from reference TRBV7-8 and TRBJ2-7, reads GAGVSQSPRYKVAKRGQDVALRCDPISGHVSLFWYQQALGQGPEFLTYFQNEAQLDKSGLPSDRFFAERPEGSVSTLKIQRTQQEDSAVYLCASSFELTTRGSYEQYFGPGTRLTVT.

Here the CDR3 reads CASSSSSYEQYF. For the CDR3, the DNA is TGTGCCAGCAGCTCGAGCTCCTACGAGCAGTACTTC. The chain employs TRBV5-4 and TRBJ2-7; D unresolved. Trimming left V 3 bases short and J 0 bases short, with 4 bases between. CDR3 length: 12 amino acids. Germline CDR1 is SGHNT and CDR2 is YYREEE (reference sequence).

J is TRBJ2-5 and V is TRBV7-2; D might be TRBD1 (5 bases). From germline, CDR1 is SGHTA and CDR2 FQGNSA. There are 14 residues in the CDR3. V gave up 5 bases and J gave up 0 bases, with 10 bases separating them. The DNA for the CDR3 is TGTGCCAGCAGCCGTGGGGCTTACCAAGAGACCCAGTACTTC. This gives the protein CASSRGAYQETQYF.

The rearrangement links TRBV28 to TRBJ1-2; D may be TRBD1 (6 bases). Per germline, CDR1 MDHEN and CDR2 SYDVKM. This CDR3 region has 14 residues. Trimming stripped 3 bases from V and 5 bases from J, with 13 bases between. CDR3 protein: CASSLGAGGYGYTF. The CDR3 region has the DNA TGTGCCAGCAGTTTGGGGGCGGGTGGATATGGCTACACCTTC.

The chain employs TRBV6-5 and TRBJ1-6, with 10 bases aligning to TRBD1. The length of the CDR3 is 15 residues. Germline V gene data show CDR1 as MNHEY and CDR2 as SVGAGI. The V gene end was trimmed by 6 bases and the J gene end by 11 bases; junction bases not matched to a gene: 10. The CDR3 is CASSYGQGVGAPLHF. In DNA, the CDR3 is TGTGCCAGCAGCTACGGACAGGGGGTAGGGGCACCCCTCCACTTT.